This T cell receptor (beta chain) was recovered during a study of OX40 agonist ivuxolimab in advanced cancers. Study-level background: Antecedent anti-PD-1, anti-PD-L1 or anti-CTLA-4 therapy was permissible, with around 40% having received some.

Using immunoSEQ multiplex PCR, the repertoire was profiled, and TCRdb retains in-frame clones only, with some absent. The sample lists 90,000 or so clones, roughly 90% occurring once. Trimming took off 0 bases at V and 4 bases at J, with 18 bases between the two ends. The CDR3 totals 17 residues. The germline V gene has CDR1 SGHRS and CDR2 YFSETQ. V and J are TRBV5-1 and TRBJ2-3; tentative D call: TRBD2 (6 bases). This receptor was obtained from an adult with an advanced solid tumor such as melanoma, head and neck, liver or kidney cancer. Here the sequenced sample was CD4+ or CD8+ T cells sorted from blood, taken in a trial of the OX40 agonist ivuxolimab. The chain's CDR3 is CASSLEGLSPEADTQYF. DNA for the CDR3: TGCGCCAGCAGCTTGGAGGGACTCTCCCCAGAGGCAGATACGCAGTATTTT.